Shown below are 9 T cell receptor beta chains from a single sample sequenced in a study of T cells in Graves' hyperthyroidism and ophthalmopathy. What was amplified from RNA transcripts were TCR beta CDR3 regions. A first-round RT-PCR of the TCR CDR3 used the HTBI primer set. TCRdb re-called the multiplex PCR reads with MiXCR, one entry per CDR3 protein. The table lists under 550,000 distinct CDR3 sequences, about 20% of them singletons. The sequencing input was blood. The receptors here all came from a man aged 40-49 years with Graves' ophthalmopathy.

A single count supports this clonotype. The DNA of the CDR3 is TGTGCCAGCAGTTACTCTCCTGCGGGGGGCGGCACAGATACGCAGTATTTT. Protein: CASSYSPAGGGTDTQYF. The chain recombines TRBV6-6 with TRBJ2-3; 8 positions match TRBD2. The CDR3 extends over 17 amino acids. CDR1 and CDR2 (germline): MNHNY, SVGAGI (reference sequence). V shed 0 bases, J shed 1 base, and the junction held 6 bases outside the gene matches.

The chain couples TRBV5-1 to TRBJ2-5; TRBD2 aligns across 9 bases. The CDR3 contains 14 residues. V was clipped by 5 bases and J by 3 bases; unmatched bases: 5. Germline CDR1 and CDR2: SGHRS and YFSETQ. CDR3 bases: TGCGCCAGCAGTCAGCGGGGGGCCGAAGAGACCCAGTACTTC. Protein product: CASSQRGAEETQYF.

The rearrangement links TRBV6-1 to TRBJ2-3; 8 bases align to TRBD1. Germline V gene lookup returns CDR1 MNHNS and CDR2 SASEGT. J gave up 6 bases and V 1 base, and 6 bases lay outside the gene matches. The CDR3 has 15 amino acids. The CDR3 DNA reads TGTGCCAGCAGTGAAGTGAGGACAGGGCCGGATACGCAGTATTTT. Its translation: CASSEVRTGPDTQYF.

The rearrangement joins TRBV4-2 to TRBJ2-7, with 8 positions matching TRBD2. Germline lookup yields CDR1 LGHNA and CDR2 YNFKEQ. The CDR3 runs 13 residues. V lost 4 bases and J lost 7; bases outside the gene matches: 6. The CDR3 sequence: CASSRAGVEEQYF. CDR3 in DNA: TGTGCCAGCAGCCGAGCGGGAGTGGAGGAGCAGTACTTC.

This clonotype was seen repeatedly, ten times or more. The chain employs TRBV27 and TRBJ2-7; 12 bases are a match to TRBD2. The CDR3 consists of 14 residues. Germline CDR1 is MNHEY and CDR2 is SMNVEV (reference sequence). Trimming at V came to 5 bases and at J to 7 bases, leaving 6 bases not matched to a gene. This chain's CDR3 is CASSRSSGGAEQYF. Written as DNA, the CDR3 is TGTGCCAGCAGTCGTTCTAGCGGGGGGGCGGAGCAGTACTTC.

This clonotype was counted at least ten times. The V gene is TRBV11-2, the J gene TRBJ2-5; D might be TRBD1 or TRBD2, each matching 5 bases. Germline V lookup: CDR1 SGHAT, CDR2 FQNNGV. V shed 5 bases and J shed 2 bases, with 15 bases lying between them. The CDR3 length is 15 residues. For the CDR3, the DNA is TGTGCCAGCAGCCGGGGCGCAGGACCTCAAGAGACCCAGTACTTC. Translating gives CASSRGAGPQETQYF.

This clonotype has at least ten counts. The rearrangement joins TRBV5-5 to TRBJ2-3; D not resolved. V was clipped by 4 bases and J by 4 bases, with 19 bases between them. CDR3 size: 16 residues. Germline-derived CDR1 and CDR2 are SGHKS and YYEKEE (reference sequence). The chain's CDR3 is CASSQPESEWADTQYF. As DNA, the CDR3 is TGTGCCAGCAGCCAACCAGAGAGTGAATGGGCAGATACGCAGTATTTT.

This clonotype came up a few times. The V call is TRBV12-3 or TRBV12-4, the J call TRBJ1-6, with a tentative D call TRBD1 (5 bases). This CDR3 has 16 amino acids. V was clipped by 8 bases and J by 3 bases, with 17 bases between them. CDR3 nucleotide sequence: TGTGCCAGCGCCGGCGGAGGGGCCCTCTATAATTCACCCCTCCACTTT. Amino acid sequence: CASAGGGALYNSPLHF.

The chain recombines TRBV5-1 with TRBJ2-3; 7 bases fit TRBD2. The CDR3 has 16 amino acids. J was trimmed by 4 bases and V by 4 bases; bases with no gene match: 12. In germline, CDR1 is SGHRS, CDR2 YFSETQ. This CDR3 is CASSPRTRALADTQYF. CDR3 nucleotides: TGCGCCAGCAGCCCCAGGACTAGAGCCCTCGCAGATACGCAGTATTTT.